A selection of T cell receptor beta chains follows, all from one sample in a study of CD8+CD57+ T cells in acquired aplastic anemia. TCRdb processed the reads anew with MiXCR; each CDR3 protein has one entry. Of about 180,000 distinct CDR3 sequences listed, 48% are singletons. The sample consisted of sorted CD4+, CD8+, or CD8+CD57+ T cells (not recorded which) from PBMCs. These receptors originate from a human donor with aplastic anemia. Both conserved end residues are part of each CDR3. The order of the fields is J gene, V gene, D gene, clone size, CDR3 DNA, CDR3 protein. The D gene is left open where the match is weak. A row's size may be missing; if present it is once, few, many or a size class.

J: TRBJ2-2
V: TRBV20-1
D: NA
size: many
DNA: TGCAGTGCTAGGGGTAGTAATTCCGACGGCGGGGAGCTGTTTTTT
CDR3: CSARGSNSDGGELFF

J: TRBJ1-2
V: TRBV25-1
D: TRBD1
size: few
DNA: TGTGCCAGCAGGGGGACAGGGATGAGTGTTAGCTACACCTTC
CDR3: CASRGTGMSVSYTF

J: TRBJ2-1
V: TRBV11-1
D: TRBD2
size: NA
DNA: TGTGCCAGCAGCTTATCAGGGACTAGCGGGAGACCCGCCTACAATGAGCAGTTCTTC
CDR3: CASSLSGTSGRPAYNEQFF

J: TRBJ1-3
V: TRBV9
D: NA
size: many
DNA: TGTGCCAGCAGCCCCCGAGTCACCTCCGCGTGGTCCCGGGGGAACACCATATATTTT
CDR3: CASSPRVTSAWSRGNTIYF

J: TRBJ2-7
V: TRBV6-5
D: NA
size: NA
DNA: TGTGCCAGCAGTTACGGGCGGGCCGAGCAGTACTTC
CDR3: CASSYGRAEQYF

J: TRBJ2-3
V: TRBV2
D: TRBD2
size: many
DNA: TGTGCCAGCACGGTTAGCGGGAACACAGATACGCAGTATTTT
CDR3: CASTVSGNTDTQYF

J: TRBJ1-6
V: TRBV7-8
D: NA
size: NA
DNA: TGTGCCAGCAGCTCGCAGGGAGAAAATTCACCCCTCCACTTT
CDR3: CASSSQGENSPLHF

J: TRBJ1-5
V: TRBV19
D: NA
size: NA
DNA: TGTGCCAGTGGGGACATAGCCGATCAGCCCCAGCATTTT
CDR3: CASGDIADQPQHF

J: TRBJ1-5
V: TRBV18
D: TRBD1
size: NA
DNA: TGTGCCAGCTCACGCGGGACAGGGCCACAGCCCCAGCATTTT
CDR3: CASSRGTGPQPQHF

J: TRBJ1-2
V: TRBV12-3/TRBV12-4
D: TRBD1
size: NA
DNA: TGTGCCAGCAGTCCCCTGGGGGGCAGGGGGCAGGATGGCTACACCTTC
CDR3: CASSPLGGRGQDGYTF

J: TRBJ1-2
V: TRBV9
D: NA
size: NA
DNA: TGTGCCAGCAGCCGGGTCTCCCTGGGCTACACCTTC
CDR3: CASSRVSLGYTF

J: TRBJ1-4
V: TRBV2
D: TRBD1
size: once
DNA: TGTGCCAGCAGACGACAGGGGGCATCTAATGAAAAACTGTTTTTT
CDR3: CASRRQGASNEKLFF

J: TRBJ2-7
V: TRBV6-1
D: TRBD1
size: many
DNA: TGTGCCAGCAGTGAAACTGGACAGGGGTACGAGCAGTACTTC
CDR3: CASSETGQGYEQYF

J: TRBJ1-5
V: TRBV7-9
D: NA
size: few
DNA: TGTGCCAGCAGCTTAGTCCAAGATCAGCCCCAGCATTTT
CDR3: CASSLVQDQPQHF

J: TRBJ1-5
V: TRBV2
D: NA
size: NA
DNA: TGTGCCAGCAGTGCACAGCCCAATCAGCCCCAGCATTTT
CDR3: CASSAQPNQPQHF

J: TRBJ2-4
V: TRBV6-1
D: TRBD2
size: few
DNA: TGTGCCAGCTTTACGGGGGGGGCGGGAAACATTCAGTACTTC
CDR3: CASFTGGAGNIQYF

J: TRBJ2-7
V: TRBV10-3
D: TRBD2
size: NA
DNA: TGTGCCAGCAGCTCGCGGGGGAGCTCCTACGAGCAGTGCTTC
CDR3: CASSSRGSSYEQCF

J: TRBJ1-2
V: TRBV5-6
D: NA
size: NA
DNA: TGTGCCAGCAGCTTGGAGGGTGGCTACACCTTC
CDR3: CASSLEGGYTF

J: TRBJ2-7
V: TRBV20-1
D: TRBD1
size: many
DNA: TGCAGTGCTCAGACAGGGAATGAGCAGTACTTC
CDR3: CSAQTGNEQYF

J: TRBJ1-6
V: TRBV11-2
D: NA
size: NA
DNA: TGTGCCAGCAGCTTAGATGTAGGGCCGGCGGCGCCCCTCCACTTT
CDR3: CASSLDVGPAAPLHF

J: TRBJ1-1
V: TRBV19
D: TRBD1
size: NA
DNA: TGTGCCAGTAGTACAGGGACAGGGTGGCCCACTGAAGCTTTCTTT
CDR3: CASSTGTGWPTEAFF

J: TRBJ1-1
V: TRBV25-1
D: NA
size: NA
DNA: TGTGCCAGCACGTTAGGTGACACTGAAGCTTTCTTT
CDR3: CASTLGDTEAFF

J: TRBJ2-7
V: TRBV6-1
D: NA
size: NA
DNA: TGTGCCAGCAGTAGCCCGACGAGGCCGGGCGAGCAGTACTTC
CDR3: CASSSPTRPGEQYF

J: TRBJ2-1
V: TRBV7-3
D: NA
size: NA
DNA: TGTGCCAGCGGGACCGTATTTGAGCAGTTCTTC
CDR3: CASGTVFEQFF

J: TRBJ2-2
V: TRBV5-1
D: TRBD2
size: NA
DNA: TGCGCCAGCAGCTTGAACGGCGGGGGAGACGGCACCGGGGAGCTGTTTTTT
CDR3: CASSLNGGGDGTGELFF

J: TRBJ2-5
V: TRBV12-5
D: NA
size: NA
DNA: TGTGCTAGTGGTTTAAGTCCGGAGACCCAGTACTTC
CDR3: CASGLSPETQYF

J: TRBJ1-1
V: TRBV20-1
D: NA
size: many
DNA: TGCAGTGCTAGAGCCGCGAAGGGGCCGGGAACTGAAGCTTTCTTT
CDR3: CSARAAKGPGTEAFF

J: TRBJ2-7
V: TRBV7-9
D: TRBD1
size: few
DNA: TGTGCCAGCAGCTCGGGACAGACCTACGAGCAGTACTTC
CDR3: CASSSGQTYEQYF

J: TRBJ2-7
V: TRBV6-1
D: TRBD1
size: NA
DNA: TGTGCCAGCAGTACCGGGACAGGGAGGACCGAGCAGTACTTC
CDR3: CASSTGTGRTEQYF

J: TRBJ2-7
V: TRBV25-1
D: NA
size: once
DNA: TGTGCCAGTAGTGAATCGCAGGGAGGACGCGAGCAGCACTTC
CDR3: CASSESQGGREQHF

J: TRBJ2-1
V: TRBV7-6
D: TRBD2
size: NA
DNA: TGTGCCAGCAGCAGCGGACTAGCTGTTTTTGTGGAGCAGTTCTTC
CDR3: CASSSGLAVFVEQFF

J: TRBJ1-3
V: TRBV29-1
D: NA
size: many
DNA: TGCAGCGTGGAACAGGGCTCTGGAAACACCATATATTTT
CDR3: CSVEQGSGNTIYF

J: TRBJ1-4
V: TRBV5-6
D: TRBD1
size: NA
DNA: TGTGTCAGCAGCTCGGGACAGGACGAAAAACTGTTTTTT
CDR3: CVSSSGQDEKLFF

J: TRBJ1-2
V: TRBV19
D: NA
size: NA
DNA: TGTGCCAGTAGTATTTTTGCGACTAACTATGGCCACACCTTC
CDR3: CASSIFATNYGHTF

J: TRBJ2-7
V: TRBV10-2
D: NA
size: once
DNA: TGCGCCAGCAGTTTAGAGGGGTGGGAGCAGTACTTC
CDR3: CASSLEGWEQYF

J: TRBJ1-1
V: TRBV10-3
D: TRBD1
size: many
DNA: TGTGCCATCAGTGCCCCTGACAGGGCCCAGGGTGAAGCTTTCTTT
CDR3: CAISAPDRAQGEAFF

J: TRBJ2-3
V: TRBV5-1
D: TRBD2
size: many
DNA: TGCGCCAGCAGAGTAGCGGGGGGGTCAGATACGCAGTATTTT
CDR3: CASRVAGGSDTQYF

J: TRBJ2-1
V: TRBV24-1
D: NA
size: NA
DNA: TGTGCCACCGGATCAATGGCCCCAGCAGGCAATGAGCAGTTCTTC
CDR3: CATGSMAPAGNEQFF

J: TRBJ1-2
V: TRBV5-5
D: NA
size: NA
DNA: TGTGCCAGCAGCCCCAGGGGATTAGACGGCTACACCTTC
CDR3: CASSPRGLDGYTF